This note documents a single T cell receptor (beta chain) sequence. Its matching antigen is unknown. The data were obtained in a study of response to subunit inactivated influenza vaccine. Study outcomes and limitations: The authors put forward the suggestion that each seasonal influenza vaccination may bring in only a limited number of new T cells.

This CDR3 comprises 15 residues. Germline loops: CDR1 SGHTA, CDR2 FQGNSA. V gave up 1 base and J gave up 6 bases, with 13 bases separating them. TCRdb called the RT-PCR reads again in MiXCR, with one record for every CDR3 protein. The data contain around 540,000 distinct CDR3 sequences, about 11% of them singletons. The sequence was obtained from a man aged 50-59 years who received an inactivated influenza vaccine. The specimen was PBMCs from blood, collected on the day of vaccination. V gene TRBV7-2 combines with J gene TRBJ1-5; weak D call: TRBD1 (6 bases). The CDR3 protein is CASSLVGGGSQPQHF. CDR3 nucleotides: TGTGCCAGCAGCTTAGTTGGGGGGGGCTCTCAGCCCCAGCATTTT.